A single sample is the source of the 27 T cell receptor beta chains below, sequenced in a study of T cells in Graves' hyperthyroidism and ophthalmopathy. Amplification targeted TCR beta CDR3 regions from RNA transcripts. A first-round RT-PCR of the TCR CDR3 used the HTBI primer set. MiXCR, run by TCRdb on the multiplex PCR reads, gives a single entry per CDR3 protein. The profile shows some 350,000 distinct CDR3 sequences, approximately 25% of them singletons. Source material: blood. The receptors derive from a man aged 45-65 years with Graves' hyperthyroidism.

This clonotype was seen only a few times. This chain links TRBV19 with TRBJ2-7; 14 bases align to TRBD2. CDR1 is LNHDA, CDR2 SQIVND, per germline (reference sequence). The CDR3 consists of 19 residues. J gave up 4 bases and V 4 bases, and 15 bases lay outside the gene matches. CDR3 in amino acids: CASSTYGTSGSGGRYEQYF. The CDR3 nucleotides read TGTGCCAGTAGTACATACGGGACTAGCGGGAGCGGGGGACGGTACGAGCAGTACTTC.

This clonotype was counted a few times. The chain links TRBV19 to TRBJ1-2, with D maybe TRBD1 (6 bases). Germline CDR1 and CDR2: LNHDA and SQIVND (reference sequence). This CDR3 spans 14 amino acids. The germline V and J ends were trimmed by 4 bases and 3 bases, with 12 bases remaining between them. Here the CDR3 reads CASSKQGSYYGYTF. CDR3 nucleotides: TGTGCCAGTAGTAAACAGGGCTCCTACTATGGCTACACCTTC.

The chain joins TRBV7-2 to TRBJ2-3; 7 positions agree with TRBD2. The CDR3 totals 19 residues. From germline, CDR1 is SGHTA and CDR2 FQGNSA. The V and J ends lost 5 bases and 1 base, in that order; junction bases with no gene match: 18. CDR3 sequence: CASSKASSSGWWGTDTQYF. The DNA of the CDR3 is TGTGCCAGCAGCAAAGCATCGTCTAGCGGTTGGTGGGGCACAGATACGCAGTATTTT.

The CDR3 sequence is CASSPRPAGTQYF. DNA of the CDR3: TGTGCCAGCAGTCCCAGACCCGCCGGTACGCAGTATTTT. The rearrangement joins TRBV6-1 to TRBJ2-3; D gene unclear. The germline V gene encodes CDR1 MNHNS and CDR2 SASEGT. V lost 5 bases and J lost 8, with 14 bases in between. The CDR3 has 13 residues.

V and J are TRBV6-1 and TRBJ2-3; a weak D match, TRBD1 (6 bases). Germline lookup yields CDR1 MNHNS and CDR2 SASEGT. Trimming took 3 bases from V and 3 from J, leaving 13 bases between them. The CDR3 totals 15 residues. DNA of the CDR3: TGTGCCAGCAGTGACCTGGGGGCGCAAACAGATACGCAGTATTTT. It codes for CASSDLGAQTDTQYF.

V is TRBV29-1 and J is TRBJ2-5; D remains ambiguous. Germline CDR1 SQVTM, CDR2 ANQGSEA. CDR3 length equals 14 residues. The V and J ends lost 0 bases and 7 bases respectively, with 15 bases between them. DNA of the CDR3: TGCAGCGTTGAAGATCCGGACCAATCCGGGACCCAGTACTTC. Protein: CSVEDPDQSGTQYF.

There are a few counts of this clonotype. The V and J genes are TRBV28 and TRBJ2-7, with D hard to call. The CDR3 has 12 amino acids. V was shortened by 3 bases and J by 3 bases, with 6 bases between the two germline ends. Germline assignment: CDR1 MDHEN and CDR2 SYDVKM. The CDR3 DNA sequence: TGTGCCAGCAGTTTCGCATTCTACGAGCAGTACTTC. Translating gives CASSFAFYEQYF.

This clonotype appeared once. The V gene is TRBV9, the J gene TRBJ2-3, with D possibly being TRBD1 or TRBD2 (6 bases each). This CDR3 is 17 amino acids long. Germline V gene lookup returns CDR1 SGDLS and CDR2 YYNGEE. V dropped 2 bases and J dropped 2 bases, with 18 bases sitting between them. The CDR3, as DNA: TGTGCCAGCAGCGTCAGCGGTGGGGGGCTGATCACAGATACGCAGTATTTT. Translating gives CASSVSGGGLITDTQYF.

This clonotype has more than one count but fewer than ten. The rearrangement links TRBV25-1 to TRBJ2-5, with 9 bases that match TRBD1. J lost 5 bases, V lost 4 bases, and 8 bases had no gene match. The length of the CDR3 is 15 residues. CDR1 and CDR2 (germline): MGHDK, SYGVNS. The chain's CDR3 is CASSAADRGRETQYF. The CDR3 DNA sequence: TGTGCCAGCAGTGCCGCGGACAGGGGCCGGGAGACCCAGTACTTC. Full variable domain (outside the CDR3, taken from reference TRBV25-1 and TRBJ2-5): EADIYQTPRYLVIGTGKKITLECSQTMGHDKMYWYQQDPGMELHLIHYSYGVNSTEKGDLSSESTVSRIRTEHFPLTLESARPSHTSQYLCASSAADRGRETQYFGPGTRLLVL.

CDR3 sequence reads: CASKITGSGIYEQYF. The CDR3 DNA is TGTGCCAGCAAAATTACAGGGTCGGGAATTTACGAGCAGTACTTC. The chain uses TRBV6-1 and TRBJ2-7; a possible D gene is TRBD1 (6 bases). Germline V lookup: CDR1 MNHNS, CDR2 SASEGT. The CDR3 loop spans 15 amino acids. V was clipped by 7 bases and J by 4 bases, with 20 bases between them.

This clonotype was observed once. The chain combines TRBV28 with TRBJ1-1, with TRBD1 identical over 12 bases. V lost 6 bases and J lost 3; bases outside the gene matches: 8. Germline V gene lookup returns CDR1 MDHEN and CDR2 SYDVKM. The CDR3 extends over 16 amino acids. For the CDR3, the DNA is TGTGCCAGCAGACTAGGGACAGGGGGCTCTTACACTGAAGCTTTCTTT. Translated, it gives CASRLGTGGSYTEAFF.

The CDR3 protein is CSARVGRGSWDEQFF. CDR3 coding DNA: TGCAGTGCTAGAGTCGGGAGAGGCTCGTGGGATGAGCAGTTCTTC. V and J are TRBV20-1 and TRBJ2-1; tentative D call: TRBD2 (6 bases). This CDR3 region has 15 residues. Germline CDR1 and CDR2: DFQATT and SNEGSKA (reference sequence). Trimming removed 1 base from V and 8 bases from J, with 18 bases in between.

Details on this clonotype: Relative to the germline gene, one junction end is altered; a read error may explain this. The chain joins TRBV18 to TRBJ2-2; D is perhaps TRBD1 (6 bases). Germline V gene data show CDR1 as KGHSH and CDR2 as LQKENI. This CDR3 has 16 amino acids. The CDR3 DNA reads as TGTGCCAGCTCACCATCGACAGGCCATAACAACGGGGAGCTGTTTTTT. Translating gives CASSPSTGHNNGELFF.

This clonotype was seen a single time. The chain joins TRBV2 to TRBJ2-3, with D perhaps matching TRBD2 (6 bases). This CDR3 is built from 12 residues. Germline assignment: CDR1 SNHLY and CDR2 FYNNEI. V was pared by 2 bases and J by 10 bases, with 10 bases between. The CDR3: CASSEWGDSQYF. CDR3 in DNA: TGTGCCAGCAGTGAATGGGGGGATTCGCAGTATTTT.

The rearrangement joins TRBV28 to TRBJ1-2; 7 nucleotides agree with TRBD1. CDR1 and CDR2 from the germline V gene are MDHEN and SYDVKM. The CDR3 is made up of 13 amino acids. J gave up 7 bases and V 6 bases, and 8 bases lay outside the gene matches. The chain's CDR3 is CASREQGIIGYTF. The CDR3 DNA sequence: TGTGCCAGCAGAGAACAGGGGATCATTGGCTACACCTTC.

This chain joins TRBV4-2 and TRBJ1-5; D not resolved. The ends were cut back, 1 base at V and 2 bases at J, with 9 bases in the middle. Germline CDR1 reads LGHNA; CDR2 reads YNFKEQ. The CDR3 totals 15 residues. In nucleotides, the CDR3 is TGTGCCAGCAGCCAAGGAGCTTGGGGCAATCAGCCCCAGCATTTT. It specifies CASSQGAWGNQPQHF.

The chain has TRBV3-1 and TRBJ1-4, with 7 nucleotides matching TRBD1. V trimming: 0 bases; J trimming: 5 bases; junction bases outside the gene matches: 3. This CDR3 has 15 amino acids. The germline CDR1 and CDR2 sequences are LGHDT and YNNKEL (reference sequence). For the CDR3, the DNA is TGTGCCAGCAGCCAAGAAGGGGGCAGGAATGAAAAACTGTTTTTT. Its protein is CASSQEGGRNEKLFF.

The sample holds one count of this clonotype. The J gene is TRBJ2-1, the V gene TRBV29-1; 10 nucleotides line up with TRBD2. The CDR3 runs 12 residues. The V gene end was trimmed by 6 bases and the J gene end by 9 bases; junction bases not matched to a gene: 5. CDR1 and CDR2 from the germline V gene are SQVTM and ANQGSEA. The CDR3 DNA sequence: TGCAGCGTACAGCGGGGGGGGCTTGAGCAGTTCTTC. Translation: CSVQRGGLEQFF.

The J gene is TRBJ2-1, the V gene TRBV6-9, with 10 positions matching TRBD2. Germline V CDR1 and CDR2: MNHGY, SVAAGI. The ends lost 4 bases at V and 2 bases at J; junction bases unmatched: 2. CDR3 length equals 15 residues. CDR3 residues: CASSSTSGPYNEQFF. In DNA form, the CDR3 reads TGTGCCAGCAGTTCGACTAGCGGGCCCTACAATGAGCAGTTCTTC.

This clonotype occurred once. The chain recombines TRBV7-3 with TRBJ2-3, with 7 nucleotides matching TRBD2. Per germline, CDR1 SGHTA and CDR2 FQGTGA. With 4 bases clipped from V and 1 base from J, the junction kept 5 bases outside the gene matches. The CDR3 totals 15 residues. The CDR3 DNA reads as TGTGCCAGCAGCTCCCGGGAGGCCCGCACAGATACGCAGTATTTT. Amino acids: CASSSREARTDTQYF.

The rearrangement links TRBV6-2 or TRBV6-3 to TRBJ2-1, with 9 bases fitting TRBD2. Germline loops: CDR1 MNHEY, CDR2 SVGEGT. Trimming at V came to 11 bases and at J to 4 bases, leaving 15 bases not matched to a gene. The CDR3 extends over 16 amino acids. As DNA, the CDR3 is TGTGCCGGCGGTGGGGGAAGCGGGAGGCATTACAATGAGCAGTTCTTC. It is translated as CAGGGGSGRHYNEQFF.

This clonotype was detected a few times. The chain recombines TRBV7-9 with TRBJ2-7; D is perhaps TRBD2 (7 bases). Germline-derived CDR1 and CDR2 are SEHNR and FQNEAQ (reference sequence). V was cut by 1 base and J by 5 bases, with 21 bases left in between. The CDR3 totals 17 residues. CDR3 bases: TGTGCCAGCAGCTTAGGAGGGTTAGGGGGGGCGATCAACGAGCAGTACTTC. The encoded protein is CASSLGGLGGAINEQYF.

The chain is built from TRBV27 and TRBJ2-7, with 9 bases fitting TRBD2. This CDR3 region has 14 residues. Germline CDR1 MNHEY, CDR2 SMNVEV (reference sequence). J lost 5 bases, V lost 5 bases, and 7 bases had no gene match. This CDR3 reads CASSPRGGRNEQYF. Written as DNA, the CDR3 is TGTGCCAGCAGTCCGCGGGGGGGCCGGAACGAGCAGTACTTC.

This clonotype was detected many times. V usage is TRBV28 and J usage is TRBJ2-5; D gene uncertain. The CDR3 loop spans 17 amino acids. In germline, CDR1 is MDHEN, CDR2 SYDVKM. V gave up 2 bases and J gave up 5 bases, with 21 bases separating them. CDR3 nucleotides: TGTGCCAGCAGTTTAAACCCCCGGTTGCGATACGTGGAGACCCAGTACTTC. This translates into CASSLNPRLRYVETQYF.

This clonotype was seen repeatedly, ten times or more. This chain joins TRBV2 and TRBJ2-3, with unresolved D. The CDR3 totals 11 residues. The germline V and J ends were trimmed by 4 bases and 10 bases, with 9 bases remaining between them. CDR1 is SNHLY and CDR2 is FYNNEI in the germline V gene. CDR3 in amino acids: CASSAAGAQYF. The CDR3 coding sequence is TGTGCCAGCAGTGCCGCCGGTGCGCAGTATTTT.

This clonotype was picked up many times. CDR3 sequence: CASSQGDQPQHF. The CDR3 bases are TGTGCCAGCTCACAGGGAGATCAGCCCCAGCATTTT. The genes are TRBV18 and TRBJ1-5; D gene ambiguous. Germline CDR1 KGHSH, CDR2 LQKENI. Trimming took 4 bases from V and 5 from J, leaving 6 bases between them. The CDR3 consists of 12 residues.

This clonotype was detected a few times. The rearrangement links TRBV24-1 to TRBJ2-2, with 7 bases that match TRBD1. V shed 2 bases, J shed 0 bases, and the junction held 2 bases outside the gene matches. Germline V gene data show CDR1 as KGHDR and CDR2 as SFDVKD. The CDR3 consists of 16 residues. CDR3 DNA: TGTGCCACCAGTGATTGGGACAGTCCGAACACCGGGGAGCTGTTTTTT. It specifies CATSDWDSPNTGELFF.